The rows below give T cell receptor beta chains drawn from one sample of a study of OX40 agonist ivuxolimab in advanced cancers. Assay: immunoSEQ multiplex PCR; the TCRdb copy retains only in-frame clones and omits some. This sample has about 49,000 clones, with about 85% found just once. Material: CD4+ or CD8+ T cells sorted from blood, obtained in a trial of the OX40 agonist ivuxolimab. The receptors come from an adult with an advanced solid tumor such as melanoma, head and neck, liver or kidney cancer. CDR3s include the opening cysteine and the closing phenylalanine or tryptophan. The D gene is left open where the match is weak. Rows may omit the clone size; those that give it use once, few, many or a size class.

d_gene	abundance	v_gene	j_gene	CDR3aa	CDR3nt
NA	NA	TRBV27	TRBJ1-1	CASSLGVGTEAFF	TGTGCCAGCAGTTTGGGGGTGGGCACTGAAGCTTTCTTT
TRBD1	NA	TRBV7-9	TRBJ1-2	CASSSTTDPGQGINYGYTF	TGTGCCAGCAGCTCAACGACTGATCCGGGACAGGGGATTAACTATGGCTACACCTTC
NA	NA	TRBV19	TRBJ1-6	CASSTVQDSPLHF	TGTGCCAGTAGTACAGTTCAGGATTCACCCCTCCACTTT
TRBD1	NA	TRBV7-9	TRBJ1-1	CASSSSDRGLNTEAFF	TGTGCCAGCAGCTCGAGTGACAGGGGCTTGAACACTGAAGCTTTCTTT
TRBD1	NA	TRBV6-5	TRBJ2-4	CASSYSKGTGKNIQYF	TGTGCCAGCAGTTACTCGAAAGGGACAGGGAAAAACATTCAGTACTTC
TRBD1	NA	TRBV7-6	TRBJ2-7	CASSRGQGTYEQYF	TGTGCCAGCAGCCGGGGACAGGGAACCTACGAGCAGTACTTC
TRBD2	once	TRBV2	TRBJ2-5	CASSEWLGRGQETQYF	TGTGCCAGCAGTGAATGGCTCGGGCGGGGGCAAGAGACCCAGTACTTC
TRBD2	NA	TRBV19	TRBJ2-1	CASSIVVRGGNEQFF	TGTGCCAGTAGTATAGTAGTCCGCGGGGGCAATGAGCAGTTCTTC
NA	NA	TRBV6-5	TRBJ2-2	CASRAPGYNTGELFF	TGTGCCAGCAGGGCTCCGGGTTATAACACCGGGGAGCTGTTTTTT
TRBD2	NA	TRBV2	TRBJ2-7	CASSESGGAYEQYF	TGTGCCAGCAGTGAATCGGGGGGGGCCTACGAGCAGTACTTC
TRBD1	NA	TRBV7-9	TRBJ2-7	CASSSPGGVDYEQYF	TGTGCCAGCAGCTCTCCAGGGGGAGTTGATTACGAGCAGTACTTC
NA	NA	TRBV6-5	TRBJ1-5	CASSRQLNPGQPQHF	TGTGCCAGCAGTCGTCAGCTGAACCCAGGGCAGCCCCAGCATTTT
TRBD2	NA	TRBV5-8	TRBJ2-1	CASNGRGAYNEQFF	TGTGCCAGCAACGGGCGGGGGGCTTACAATGAGCAGTTCTTC
NA	NA	TRBV6-5	TRBJ2-1	CASSYSGGVSYNEQFF	TGTGCCAGCAGTTACTCAGGAGGGGTCTCCTACAATGAGCAGTTCTTC
NA	NA	TRBV7-9	TRBJ2-1	CASFPLSSYNEQFF	TGTGCCAGCTTTCCCCTGAGCTCCTACAATGAGCAGTTCTTC
TRBD2	NA	TRBV4-3	TRBJ2-1	CASSQDKAGGRNEQFF	TGCGCCAGCAGCCAAGATAAAGCGGGGGGGCGGAATGAGCAGTTCTTC
TRBD2	NA	TRBV7-9	TRBJ2-1	CASSLASSGGAEFF	TGTGCCAGCAGCTTAGCAAGTAGCGGGGGGGCTGAGTTCTTC
NA	NA	TRBV27	TRBJ2-3	CASSPGTSTDTQYF	TGTGCCAGCAGTCCCGGGACTAGCACAGATACGCAGTATTTT
NA	NA	TRBV7-6	TRBJ2-1	CASSLALGSSYNEQFF	TGTGCCAGCAGCTTAGCGTTAGGTAGCTCCTACAATGAGCAGTTCTTC
NA	once	TRBV9	TRBJ2-1	CASSGSGPYNEQFF	TGTGCCAGCAGCGGTAGCGGCCCATACAATGAGCAGTTCTTC
NA	NA	TRBV4-3	TRBJ1-4	CASSQDGGEANEKLFF	TGCGCCAGCAGCCAAGATGGGGGGGAGGCTAATGAAAAACTGTTTTTT
NA	NA	TRBV28	TRBJ2-5	CASTPQGGETQYF	TGTGCCAGCACCCCGCAGGGCGGAGAGACCCAGTACTTC
TRBD2	NA	TRBV30	TRBJ2-3	CAWSVAAGGDTQYF	TGTGCCTGGAGTGTGGCGGCGGGGGGGGATACGCAGTATTTT
NA	NA	TRBV19	TRBJ1-5	CASSGDLSNQPQHF	TGTGCCAGCAGCGGGGACCTTAGCAATCAGCCCCAGCATTTT
TRBD1	NA	TRBV15	TRBJ1-2	CATSRETGRDGYTF	TGTGCCACCAGCAGAGAGACAGGGAGGGATGGCTACACCTTC
TRBD1	NA	TRBV6-5	TRBJ2-1	CASSYGTGHNEQFF	TGTGCCAGCAGTTACGGGACAGGGCACAATGAGCAGTTCTTC
NA	NA	TRBV6-6	TRBJ1-6	CASSYSAGVNSPLHF	TGTGCCAGCAGTTACTCGGCAGGGGTAAATTCACCCCTCCACTTT
NA	NA	TRBV4-2	TRBJ1-1	CASSQVGVPEAFF	TGTGCCAGCAGCCAAGTGGGCGTCCCTGAAGCTTTCTTT
NA	NA	TRBV4-1	TRBJ2-1	CASSRGTARVGEQFF	TGCGCCAGCAGCCGTGGAACCGCAAGAGTGGGTGAGCAGTTCTTC
NA	NA	TRBV28	TRBJ2-3	CASSPPWPNTQYF	TGTGCCAGCAGCCCCCCATGGCCTAATACGCAGTATTTT
NA	NA	TRBV27	TRBJ2-5	CASSTQETQYF	TGTGCCAGCAGTACGCAAGAGACCCAGTACTTC